This T cell receptor (beta chain) was recovered during a study of post-analysis software for immune sequencing data. Study-level background: Relapsing-remitting, secondary progressive and progressive-relapsing multiple sclerosis were all included among the disease courses.

Researchers reported that TCR beta cDNA libraries carried unique molecular identifiers. Input populations of roughly 1 to 11 million T cells gave rise to 500,000 to 600,000 cDNA molecules. MiXCR, run by TCRdb on the PCR reads, gives a single entry per CDR3 protein. The sample has approximately 400,000 distinct CDR3 sequences; around 37% are singletons. General observations from the study: The normalized Chao1 diversity of multiple sclerosis patients was significantly lower than that of controls. A few TRBV segments appeared more often in patients than in controls, and TRBV5-6, TRBV5-1 and TRBV20-1 were among these.

This clonotype was seen more than once but under ten times. Its specificity is unknown. Trimming at V came to 4 bases and at J to 9 bases, leaving 9 bases not matched to a gene. The CDR3 runs to 14 residues. The sequence derives from a girl aged 5-17 years with multiple sclerosis. The sequenced sample consisted of blood. The rearrangement joins TRBV12-3 or TRBV12-4 to TRBJ2-1; 7 positions agree with TRBD1. This CDR3 is CASSYRDSRPEQFF. For the CDR3, the DNA is TGTGCCAGCAGTTACCGGGACAGCCGACCTGAGCAGTTCTTC.